This T cell receptor (beta chain) originates from a study of CD8+ T cells in alopecia areata. Peripheral blood and lesional scalp punch biopsies were taken from alopecia areata patients. Following extraction, RNA underwent reverse transcription to cDNA, which served as the sequencing template. Here immunoSEQ multiplex PCR was the method, and the copy in TCRdb shows in-frame clones only, minus some. This table holds approximately 9,800 clones, around 67% found once. The clonotype originates from a human donor with alopecia areata. The sequenced sample was skin.

The CDR3, as DNA: TGTGCCAGCAGTTTCAGACTAGCTGGTGAGCAGTTCTTC. It translates to CASSFRLAGEQFF. The V call is TRBV27, the J call TRBJ2-1, with 7 bases that match TRBD2. V lost 3 bases, J lost 9 bases, and 5 bases stayed unmatched. The germline gives CDR1 MNHEY, CDR2 SMNVEV (reference sequence). The CDR3 has 13 residues.